Each of the 24 T cell receptor beta chains below was sequenced from the same sample in a study of T cell clonotyping in hematopoietic cell transplantation listed by TCRdb under 2021. This sample's time point label indicates: recipient sample about 28 days before transplant, after cytoreduction. The receptor library was made with the immunoSEQ multiplex PCR assay. Sourced from immuneACCESS, this table was stored by TCRdb with only in-frame sequences that have V and J called. A share of the clones is absent; for the studies checked, an unresolved V gene accounts for under half, and the remainder has no known explanation. This sample gives some 26,000 clones in total; roughly 85% of them show up just once. The ten largest clones take up around 1.9% of the sample. Sequenced here: peripheral blood mononuclear cells, sampled before stem cell transplant. The receptors shown here come from a man between 35 and 55 years old with acute myeloid leukemia. Some clones in this sample may be carry-over from other donors' samples.

The chain is built from TRBV7-8 and TRBJ1-2; tentatively, D is TRBD1 (6 bases). The CDR3 spans 15 residues. Trimming stripped 5 bases from V and 4 bases from J, with 17 bases between. Germline V gene lookup returns CDR1 SGHVS and CDR2 FQNEAQ. Here the CDR3 reads CASSATGNRAYGYTF. CDR3 DNA: TGTGCCAGCAGCGCAACAGGGAACCGAGCCTATGGCTACACCTTC.

This chain uses TRBV6-1 with TRBJ1-5, with D uncertain. Trimming pared 4 bases from V and 0 bases from J, leaving 4 bases between. The CDR3 is 13 amino acids. The germline V gene encodes CDR1 MNHNS and CDR2 SASEGT. In DNA, the CDR3 is TGTGCCAGCAGTGGGCATAGCAATCAGCCCCAGCATTTT. This translates into CASSGHSNQPQHF.

The V gene is TRBV13, the J gene TRBJ2-7; 9 bases fit TRBD2. Germline values: CDR1 PRHDT, CDR2 FYEKMQ (reference sequence). The junction had 6 bases not matched to a gene; V was cut back by 4 bases and J by 2 bases. The CDR3 is 15 residues long. The DNA of the CDR3 is TGTGCCAGCAGCTCCAGACTAGCGGAAGCCTACGAGCAGTACTTC. Translating it yields CASSSRLAEAYEQYF. Combining the CDR3 with reference TRBV13 and TRBJ2-7 gives the whole variable domain AAGVIQSPRHLIKEKRETATLKCYPIPRHDTVYWYQQGPGQDPQFLISFYEKMQSDKGSIPDRFSAQQFSDYHSELNMSSLELGDSALYFCASSSRLAEAYEQYFGPGTRLTVT.

The rearrangement uses TRBV4-2 and TRBJ2-3, with 8 bases that match TRBD2. V lost 5 bases and J lost 4; bases outside the gene matches: 8. From germline, CDR1 is LGHNA and CDR2 YNFKEQ. The CDR3 runs to 15 residues. In DNA, the CDR3 is TGTGCCAGCAGCGCGGGGGGAGGGCGGGCAGATACGCAGTATTTT. This translates into CASSAGGGRADTQYF.

This rearrangement joins TRBV5-6 to TRBJ2-3; the D gene is possibly TRBD2 (6 bases). This CDR3 is built from 12 residues. The V gene lost 4 bases and the J gene lost 5 bases, with 8 bases spanning the gap. Germline V CDR1 and CDR2: SGHDT, YYEEEE. CDR3 nucleotides: TGTGCCAGCAGCCGGAGGGGAGATACGCAGTATTTT. Translation: CASSRRGDTQYF.

In the case of this clone: One junction end does not reproduce the germline sequence, and a read error may be involved. J is TRBJ1-2 and V is TRBV10-3; perhaps TRBD1 as D (5 bases). The CDR3 spans 15 residues. The germline V gene has CDR1 ENHRY and CDR2 SYGVKD. The CDR3 region is CAIREYGGTDYGYTF. In DNA form, the CDR3 reads TGTGCCATCCGTGAATACGGGGGGACGGACTATGGCTACACCTTC.

V is TRBV5-6 and J is TRBJ2-7; 8 bases map to TRBD2. The CDR3 spans 15 residues. V trimming: 4 bases; J trimming: 5 bases; junction bases outside the gene matches: 11. Germline V gives CDR1 SGHDT, CDR2 YYEEEE. Written as DNA, the CDR3 is TGTGCCAGCAGCCGGGACCGAGGGACTAGAAACGAGCAGTACTTC. Residues: CASSRDRGTRNEQYF.

The V gene is TRBV4-1, the J gene TRBJ2-3; 10 bases map to TRBD2. Germline V gene sequence: CDR1 MGHRA, CDR2 YSYEKL. Unmatched junction bases numbered 5, after V lost 2 bases and J lost 3 bases. CDR3 length: 16 residues. The CDR3 is CASSQLSGRATDTQYF. The CDR3, as DNA: TGCGCCAGCAGCCAACTGAGCGGGAGGGCTACAGATACGCAGTATTTT.

The chain is built from TRBV5-6 and TRBJ1-4; 7 bases are shared with TRBD1. Unmatched junction bases numbered 16, after V lost 7 bases and J lost 4 bases. Germline CDR1 is SGHDT and CDR2 is YYEEEE. There are 17 residues in the CDR3. CDR3 nucleotide sequence: TGTGCCAGCCAAAAGGGTTGGGACAGAGGTTTTAATGAAAAACTGTTTTTT. It specifies CASQKGWDRGFNEKLFF.

This clone was found once. DNA for the CDR3: TGCGCCAGCAGTGGGGACTTTTACAATGAGCAGTTCTTC. Translating it yields CASSGDFYNEQFF. J is TRBJ2-1 and V is TRBV5-1; the D gene is possibly TRBD2 (6 bases). CDR3 length: 13 residues. The ends were cut back, 5 bases at V and 4 bases at J, with 10 bases in the middle. Germline CDR1 reads SGHRS; CDR2 reads YFSETQ. The complete variable domain, with remaining parts taken from reference TRBV5-1 and TRBJ2-1, reads KAGVTQTPRYLIKTRGQQVTLSCSPISGHRSVSWYQQTPGQGLQFLFEYFSETQRNKGNFPGRFSGRQFSNSRSEMNVSTLELGDSALYLCASSGDFYNEQFFGPGTRLTVL.

The chain joins TRBV7-9 to TRBJ2-3; the match to TRBD2 covers 7 bases. The J segment lost 0 bases and the V segment lost 4 bases, leaving 4 bases of the junction unmatched. The CDR3 consists of 15 residues. Per germline, CDR1 SEHNR and CDR2 FQNEAQ (reference sequence). Written as DNA, the CDR3 is TGTGCCAGCAGCTCCCAGCGGGGTAGCACAGATACGCAGTATTTT. It codes for CASSSQRGSTDTQYF.

This rearrangement joins TRBV5-1 to TRBJ1-2; TRBD1 might be the D (6 bases). CDR1 SGHRS and CDR2 YFSETQ come from the germline V gene. The germline V and J ends were trimmed by 4 bases and 7 bases, with 20 bases remaining between them. CDR3 length: 15 amino acids. The CDR3 bases are TGCGCCAGCAGCCAAGGGGGTCGGGGGCCGGGTGGCTACACCTTC. Translated: CASSQGGRGPGGYTF.

The genes are TRBV7-3 and TRBJ2-2; TRBD1 or TRBD2 may be the D gene (6 bases each). Per the germline V gene, CDR1 is SGHTA and CDR2 is FQGTGA. V lost 0 bases to trimming and J lost 1 base, with 12 bases between them. There are 17 residues in the CDR3. The CDR3 region has the DNA TGTGCCAGCAGCTTAACGGCCCGGGGGCAGAACACCGGGGAGCTGTTTTTT. This encodes CASSLTARGQNTGELFF.

This clone was counted once. The V gene is TRBV7-2, the J gene TRBJ2-7; D perhaps matches TRBD1 (6 bases). Trimming removed 3 bases at V and 7 bases at J, with 16 bases between. Germline loops: CDR1 SGHTA, CDR2 FQGNSA. This CDR3 has 14 amino acids. Here the CDR3 DNA reads TGTGCCAGCAGCTTGGGGACATTATATTGGGAGCAGTACTTC. This translates into CASSLGTLYWEQYF.

The chain's CDR3 is CASSILGDYEQYF. As DNA, the CDR3 is TGCGCCAGCAGTATCCTGGGGGATTACGAGCAGTACTTC. This chain joins TRBV10-2 and TRBJ2-7; D could derive from TRBD1 or TRBD2 (5 bases each). Germline values: CDR1 WSHSY, CDR2 SAAADI. The CDR3 is 13 amino acids. Trimming stripped 5 bases from V and 4 bases from J, with 12 bases between.

The sample holds a few counts of this clone. This chain joins TRBV7-9 and TRBJ1-2; 8 bases are shared with TRBD1. Per the germline V gene, CDR1 is SEHNR and CDR2 is FQNEAQ (reference sequence). Germline trimming cut 6 bases from V and 1 base from J; bases unmatched to any gene: 4. This CDR3 is 14 amino acids long. The chain's CDR3 is CASRGTGINYGYTF. The CDR3 bases are TGTGCCAGCAGAGGGACAGGAATTAACTATGGCTACACCTTC. The complete variable domain, with remaining parts taken from reference TRBV7-9 and TRBJ1-2, reads DTGVSQNPRHKITKRGQNVTFRCDPISEHNRLYWYRQTLGQGPEFLTYFQNEAQLEKSRLLSDRFSAERPKGSFSTLEIQRTEQGDSAMYLCASRGTGINYGYTFGSGTRLTVV.

The V call is TRBV27, the J call TRBJ1-2; weak D call: TRBD1 (6 bases). The CDR3 length is 15 residues. Germline CDR1 MNHEY, CDR2 SMNVEV (reference sequence). Trimming cost V 1 base and J 6 bases, with 15 bases left between them. Written as DNA, the CDR3 is TGTGCCAGCAGTTTATGGGGGGCAGGGCCCCATGGCTACACCTTC. Its translation is CASSLWGAGPHGYTF.

The V gene is TRBV5-1, the J gene TRBJ2-7; perhaps TRBD1 as D (6 bases). Germline V gene sequence: CDR1 SGHRS, CDR2 YFSETQ. The CDR3 is 15 amino acids. V lost 0 bases to trimming and J lost 3 bases, with 13 bases between them. CDR3 DNA sequence: TGCGCCAGCAGCTTGGGGCCGGGACAAGGCTACGAGCAGTACTTC. Its translation: CASSLGPGQGYEQYF.

CDR3 residues: CASSQDGAEFSNSPLHF. The CDR3 DNA reads as TGCGCCAGCAGCCAAGATGGGGCCGAGTTTTCCAATTCACCCCTCCACTTT. The rearrangement links TRBV4-3 to TRBJ1-6, with D possibly matching TRBD1 (5 bases). V lost 0 bases to trimming and J lost 7 bases, with 16 bases between them. This CDR3 is 17 amino acids long. Looked up from germline, CDR1 is LGHNA and CDR2 is YSLEER.

The chain's CDR3 is CASSGNWRAEQFF. CDR3 coding DNA: TGTGCCAGCAGTGGGAATTGGAGGGCTGAGCAGTTCTTC. This chain connects TRBV27 to TRBJ2-1; possible D gene TRBD2, 6 bases. Looked up from germline, CDR1 is MNHEY and CDR2 is SMNVEV (reference sequence). With 5 bases removed from V and 9 bases from J, the gap between germline ends came to 14 bases. CDR3 length: 13 amino acids.

This rearrangement joins TRBV11-3 to TRBJ1-2; 7 bases map to TRBD1. The CDR3 runs to 14 residues. The V gene's germline CDR1 is SGHNT and CDR2 YENEEA. Germline trimming cut 8 bases from V and 2 bases from J; bases unmatched to any gene: 8. This CDR3 reads CASGPGGGNYGYTF. CDR3 nucleotide sequence: TGTGCCAGCGGACCAGGGGGAGGGAACTATGGCTACACCTTC.

This clone has more than one count but fewer than ten. The chain joins TRBV6-1 to TRBJ1-2, with 7 bases aligning to TRBD1. The junction had 10 bases not matched to a gene; V was cut back by 8 bases and J by 7 bases. Germline CDR1 and CDR2: MNHNS and SASEGT. This CDR3 region has 13 residues. CDR3 sequence reads: CASPGQNVPGYTF. CDR3 DNA sequence: TGTGCCAGCCCGGGACAGAACGTACCTGGCTACACCTTC.

The chain has TRBV19 and TRBJ2-7; a weak D match, TRBD2 (7 bases). Deletions cut 7 bases from V and 4 bases from J, with 14 bases between. The CDR3 spans 13 residues. In germline, CDR1 is LNHDA, CDR2 SQIVND (reference sequence). CDR3 DNA: TGTGCCAGTAAAGGCAGGGGACTATACGAGCAGTACTTC. As protein: CASKGRGLYEQYF.

The chain employs TRBV6-5 and TRBJ1-2; 8 nucleotides align to TRBD1. The V gene end was trimmed by 0 bases and the J gene end by 8 bases; junction bases not matched to a gene: 5. This CDR3 has 14 residues. In germline, CDR1 is MNHEY, CDR2 SVGAGI. This CDR3 is CASSYSGQGGGYTF. The DNA of the CDR3 is TGTGCCAGCAGTTACTCCGGACAGGGAGGGGGCTACACCTTC.